This T cell receptor (beta chain) was captured in a study of shared clonotypes between healthy human individuals. General observations from the study: Memory subsets had estimated richness that was generally smaller than that of naive subsets. The sampled material consisted only of blood, and tissue repertoires are likely to differ.

Comments on this clone: Its antigen is not identified.

The CDR3 contains 15 residues. From germline, CDR1 is SGHRS and CDR2 YFSETQ. Trimming left V 0 bases short and J 5 bases short, with 11 bases between. Original methodology: Junction-only immunoSEQ data arrived without quality scores, meaning filtering differed. Libraries were prepared by immunoSEQ multiplex PCR; TCRdb keeps only in-frame clonotypes and omits some of them. The DNA gave D and trimming, while V, J and clone size come from that table. The profile shows roughly 680,000 clones, 72% of them singletons. This chain joins TRBV5-1 and TRBJ2-2, with D unclear. Sequencing was done on a sample of memory CD4+ T cells sorted from blood. Documented subset: CD45RA-negative fraction. The receptor's source is a woman in her thirties in good health. This chain's CDR3 is CASSLASAWTGELFF. CDR3 in DNA: TGCGCCAGCAGCTTGGCTTCTGCTTGGACCGGGGAGCTGTTTTTT.